Following are 16 T cell receptor beta chains from one sample sequenced in a study of cytomegalovirus exposure and HLA in healthy donors. Primers for the PCR totalled 60 Vbeta and 13 Jbeta. Produced via immunoSEQ multiplex PCR; TCRdb's table is partial and in-frame only. The sample records 180,000 or so clones, 80% to 85% being singletons. Sample: PBMCs. The origin of the receptors is a woman between 45 and 65 years old in good health and CMV-seropositive.

This clone was recorded once. The chain has TRBV19 and TRBJ2-5; TRBD1 matches at 9 bases. Germline V gene lookup returns CDR1 LNHDA and CDR2 SQIVND (reference sequence). V was pared by 2 bases and J by 4 bases, with 11 bases of the junction left unmatched. This CDR3 region has 17 residues. Written as DNA, the CDR3 is TGTGCCAGTAGTATATCCCTCATATCGACAGGGGGAGAGACCCAGTACTTC. It translates to CASSISLISTGGETQYF.

This chain connects TRBV6-5 to TRBJ2-3; D possibly corresponds to TRBD2 (5 bases). V lost 6 bases, J lost 2 bases, and 15 bases lay in between. Germline V gene lookup returns CDR1 MNHEY and CDR2 SVGAGI. The CDR3 totals 15 residues. CDR3 in amino acids: CASSRTRDHTDTQYF. In DNA, the CDR3 is TGTGCCAGCAGCCGGACTCGAGACCACACAGATACGCAGTATTTT.

The chain carries TRBV4-1 and TRBJ1-2; TRBD1 aligns across 7 bases. CDR1 is MGHRA, CDR2 YSYEKL, per germline. The CDR3 length is 16 residues. With V trimmed by 1 base and J by 7 bases, 12 bases remained unmatched. In DNA, the CDR3 is TGCGCCAGCAGCCAAGCTTTAGGGACAGCAATGGGTGGCTACACCTTC. It encodes CASSQALGTAMGGYTF.

The chain joins TRBV2 to TRBJ1-2, with 7 bases fitting TRBD1. CDR1 SNHLY and CDR2 FYNNEI come from the germline V gene. CDR3 length equals 14 residues. The V gene end was trimmed by 4 bases and the J gene end by 5 bases; junction bases not matched to a gene: 7. The CDR3 coding sequence is TGTGCCAGCAGTGGTCAGGGGGGAATTTATGGCTACACCTTC. The encoded protein is CASSGQGGIYGYTF.

This chain uses TRBV19 with TRBJ2-3; D is uncertain. Trimming stripped 10 bases from V and 2 bases from J, with 16 bases between. In germline, CDR1 is LNHDA, CDR2 SQIVND (reference sequence). The CDR3 has 14 amino acids. CDR3 bases: TGTGCCATCCCACGCCAGTGCCACACAGATACGCAGTATTTT. Residues: CAIPRQCHTDTQYF.

The table lists this clone with a few counts. This chain uses TRBV25-1 with TRBJ2-7; possible D gene TRBD1, 6 bases. Trimming took 4 bases from V and 3 from J, leaving 7 bases between them. The CDR3 loop spans 12 amino acids. Germline V gene data show CDR1 as MGHDK and CDR2 as SYGVNS. This CDR3 reads CASSADSYEQYF. CDR3 sequence (DNA): TGTGCCAGCAGTGCGGACAGCTACGAGCAGTACTTC.

As for this clone: Within the sample, other DNA sequences also encode this same CDR3. The DNA of the CDR3 is TGCGCCAGCAGCTTGGCCCCCGGGTATGGCTACACCTTC. Protein sequence: CASSLAPGYGYTF. The chain links TRBV5-1 to TRBJ1-2; unclear D gene. The CDR3 totals 13 residues. V shed 0 bases and J shed 5 bases, with 8 bases lying between them. Per germline, CDR1 SGHRS and CDR2 YFSETQ.

V is TRBV5-8 and J is TRBJ2-1, with TRBD1 as a possible D gene (6 bases). This CDR3 is built from 15 residues. Between the trimmed V and J ends, which lost 4 bases and 0 bases, there was a span of 11 bases. CDR1 is SGHTS and CDR2 is YDEGEE in the germline V gene. CDR3 nucleotide sequence: TGTGCCAGCAGCCGAGGGGGACCCTCCTACAATGAGCAGTTCTTC. As protein: CASSRGGPSYNEQFF.

The chain uses TRBV19 and TRBJ2-1; perhaps TRBD2 as D (5 bases). V was cut by 4 bases and J by 5 bases, with 21 bases left in between. The germline V gene encodes CDR1 LNHDA and CDR2 SQIVND (reference sequence). This CDR3 has 17 residues. Here the CDR3 reads CASSKTASPLSDNEQFF. The CDR3, as DNA: TGTGCCAGTAGTAAAACCGCATCCCCCCTTAGCGACAATGAGCAGTTCTTC.

The rearrangement links TRBV7-6 to TRBJ2-2, with TRBD2 identical over 14 bases. This CDR3 comprises 18 residues. Germline assignment: CDR1 SGHVS and CDR2 FNYEAQ. V trimming: 5 bases; J trimming: 4 bases; junction bases outside the gene matches: 9. The CDR3, as DNA: TGTGCCAGCAGCACACGACTAGCGGGAGGGCGGGGCACCGGGGAGCTGTTTTTT. This encodes CASSTRLAGGRGTGELFF.

The chain recombines TRBV10-3 with TRBJ2-7, with 7 nucleotides matching TRBD1. In germline, CDR1 is ENHRY, CDR2 SYGVKD. The CDR3 is made up of 14 amino acids. The V gene end was trimmed by 6 bases and the J gene end by 1 base; junction bases not matched to a gene: 6. The CDR3 nucleotides read TGTGCCATCAGGACGGGGACAGTTTCCTACGAGCAGTACTTC. Protein product: CAIRTGTVSYEQYF.

This rearrangement joins TRBV2 to TRBJ1-2; 9 bases fit TRBD1. The V gene's germline CDR1 is SNHLY and CDR2 FYNNEI. V was clipped by 6 bases and J by 7 bases; unmatched bases: 15. The CDR3 extends over 16 amino acids. The CDR3 loop is CASRVEGFTGGSGYTF. The CDR3 bases are TGTGCCAGCAGGGTCGAAGGGTTCACAGGGGGCTCTGGCTACACCTTC.

The genes are TRBV19 and TRBJ1-4; D unclear. Between the trimmed V and J ends, which lost 5 bases and 0 bases, there was a span of 10 bases. The CDR3 has 15 residues. Per the germline V gene, CDR1 is LNHDA and CDR2 is SQIVND (reference sequence). CDR3 loop: CASSLGSATNEKLFF. The CDR3, as DNA: TGTGCCAGTAGTCTCGGGAGTGCAACTAATGAAAAACTGTTTTTT.

The rearrangement uses TRBV15 and TRBJ2-5; 9 bases fit TRBD1. V trimming: 5 bases; J trimming: 3 bases; junction bases outside the gene matches: 4. The CDR3 extends over 14 amino acids. Per germline, CDR1 LNHNV and CDR2 YYDKDF (reference sequence). CDR3 DNA sequence: TGTGCCACCAGCCGGGACAGGGCTAAAGAGACCCAGTACTTC. Amino acid sequence: CATSRDRAKETQYF.

The rearrangement joins TRBV7-9 to TRBJ2-1; 8 bases map to TRBD1. This CDR3 region has 15 residues. Germline V gives CDR1 SEHNR, CDR2 FQNEAQ (reference sequence). Trimming at V came to 6 bases and at J to 9 bases, leaving 13 bases not matched to a gene. CDR3 residues: CASSHRDRSTGEQFF. DNA of the CDR3: TGTGCCAGCAGTCACCGGGACAGGTCTACAGGTGAGCAGTTCTTC.

The chain carries TRBV15 and TRBJ2-5, with TRBD2 as a possible D gene (6 bases). The DNA end is more similar to TRBJ2-7, so the J call may be wrong. Germline CDR1 is LNHNV and CDR2 is YYDKDF (reference sequence). The CDR3 sequence is 15 residues long. DNA of the CDR3: TGTGCCACCAGGACCGCGGAGGGTAGCTTCGACGAGCAGTACTTC. This translates into CATRTAEGSFDEQYF.